A single sample is the source of the 4 T cell receptor beta chains below, sequenced in a study of blood T cell repertoires in COVID-19. Profiling relied on immunoSEQ multiplex PCR, and the TCRdb table lists in-frame clones only, not all of them. This table has 200,000 or so clones, roughly 80% appearing once. The source material was peripheral blood. These receptor sequences come from a woman in her 30s who had recovered from COVID-19.

The rearrangement joins TRBV9 to TRBJ1-2, with D uncertain. CDR1 is SGDLS, CDR2 YYNGEE, per germline. The CDR3 sequence is 14 residues long. V was shortened by 1 base and J by 2 bases, with 9 bases between the two germline ends. The CDR3 region is CASSVWATNYGYTF. Written as DNA, the CDR3 is TGTGCCAGCAGCGTATGGGCCACCAACTATGGCTACACCTTC.

The chain links TRBV7-9 to TRBJ2-7; D might be TRBD2 (5 bases). Germline loops: CDR1 SEHNR, CDR2 FQNEAQ (reference sequence). The CDR3 covers 14 residues. V was shortened by 1 base and J by 2 bases, with 9 bases between the two germline ends. The CDR3 DNA sequence: TGTGCCAGCAGCTTAGGGAGGAGGCCCTACGAGCAGTACTTC. This gives the protein CASSLGRRPYEQYF.

The V gene is TRBV12-3 or TRBV12-4, the J gene TRBJ2-7; TRBD1 matches 7 bases. This CDR3 has 13 residues. Trimming cost V 5 bases and J 3 bases; bases outside gene matches: 4. This CDR3 is CASSRGTVYEQYF. CDR3 DNA: TGTGCCAGCAGTCGAGGGACAGTCTACGAGCAGTACTTC.

The V and J genes are TRBV11-2 and TRBJ1-1; 8 positions match TRBD1. After removal of 5 bases from V and 7 bases from J, the junction contained 9 bases not matched to a gene. The CDR3 is 14 amino acids. Germline CDR1 and CDR2: SGHAT and FQNNGV. In nucleotides, the CDR3 is TGTGCCAGCAGCCAACAAGTAGGACAGGGTGAAGCTTTCTTT. Translated, it gives CASSQQVGQGEAFF. The full variable domain, rest sourced from reference TRBV11-2 and TRBJ1-1, is EAGVAQSPRYKIIEKRQSVAFWCNPISGHATLYWYQQILGQGPKLLIQFQNNGVVDDSQLPKDRFSAERLKGVDSTLKIQPAKLEDSAVYLCASSQQVGQGEAFFGQGTRLTVV.